In its sample, the clone carrying this T cell receptor (beta chain) was seen a few times. Mismatch with germline at one junction end may stem from a read error. CDR1 and CDR2 from the germline V gene are GTSNPN and SVGIG (reference sequence). The CDR3 length is 14 residues. TCRdb re-clonotyped the PCR reads through MiXCR. This table holds around 28,000 clones, around 3.5% found once. These data belong to a study of metastatic and nonmetastatic thyroid tumors. No treatment had been given to any patient before thyroid surgery. The J gene is TRBJ1-4, the V gene TRBV30; D perhaps matches TRBD1 (5 bases). The sequenced material came from blood. This receptor was obtained from a male donor with papillary thyroid cancer or a benign thyroid nodule (not recorded which). Some clones in this sample may be carry-over from other donors' samples. The DNA of the CDR3 is TGTGCCTGGACAACAGGAGCAACTAATAAAAAACTGTTTTTT. It yields the protein CAWTTGATNKKLFF.